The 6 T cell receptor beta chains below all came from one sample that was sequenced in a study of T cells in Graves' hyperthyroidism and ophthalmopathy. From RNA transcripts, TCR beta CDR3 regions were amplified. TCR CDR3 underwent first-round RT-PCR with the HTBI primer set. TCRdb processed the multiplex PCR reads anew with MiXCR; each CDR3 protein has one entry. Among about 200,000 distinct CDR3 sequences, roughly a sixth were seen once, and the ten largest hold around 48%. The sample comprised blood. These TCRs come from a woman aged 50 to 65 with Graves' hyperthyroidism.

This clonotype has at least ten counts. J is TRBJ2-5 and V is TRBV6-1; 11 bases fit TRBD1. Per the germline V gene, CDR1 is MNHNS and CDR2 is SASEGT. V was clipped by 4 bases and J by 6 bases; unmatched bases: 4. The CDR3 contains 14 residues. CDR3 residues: CASSAGTGGQTQYF. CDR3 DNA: TGTGCCAGCAGTGCGGGGACAGGGGGGCAGACCCAGTACTTC.

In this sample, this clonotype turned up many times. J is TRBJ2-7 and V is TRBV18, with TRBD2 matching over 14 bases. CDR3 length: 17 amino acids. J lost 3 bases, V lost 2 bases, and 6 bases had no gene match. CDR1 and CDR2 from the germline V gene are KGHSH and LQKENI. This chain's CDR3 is CASSPAGLAGGHYEQYF. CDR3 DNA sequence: TGTGCCAGCTCACCAGCAGGACTAGCGGGAGGCCACTACGAGCAGTACTTC.

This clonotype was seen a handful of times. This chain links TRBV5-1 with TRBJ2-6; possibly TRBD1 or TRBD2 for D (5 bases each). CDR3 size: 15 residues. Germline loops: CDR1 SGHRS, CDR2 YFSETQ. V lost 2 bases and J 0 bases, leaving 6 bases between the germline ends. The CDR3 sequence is CASSFGTSGANVLTF. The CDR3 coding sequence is TGCGCCAGCAGCTTTGGGACCTCTGGGGCCAACGTCCTGACTTTC.

CDR3 nucleotide sequence: TGCGCCAGCAGCTTGGATACCCCGGACAGGGGGCCCTATGGCTACACCTTC. It translates to CASSLDTPDRGPYGYTF. The rearrangement links TRBV5-1 to TRBJ1-2, with 11 bases aligning to TRBD1. Germline assignment: CDR1 SGHRS and CDR2 YFSETQ. CDR3 length: 17 residues. The trim removed 0 bases at V and 4 bases at J, leaving 8 bases unmatched. The variable domain in full, with the rest retrieved from reference TRBV5-1 and TRBJ1-2, is KAGVTQTPRYLIKTRGQQVTLSCSPISGHRSVSWYQQTPGQGLQFLFEYFSETQRNKGNFPGRFSGRQFSNSRSEMNVSTLELGDSALYLCASSLDTPDRGPYGYTFGSGTRLTVV.

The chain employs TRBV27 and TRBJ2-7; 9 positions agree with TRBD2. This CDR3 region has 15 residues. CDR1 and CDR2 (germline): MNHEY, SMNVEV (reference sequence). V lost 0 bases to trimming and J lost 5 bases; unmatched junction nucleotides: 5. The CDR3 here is CASSLSWREGHEQYF. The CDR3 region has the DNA TGTGCCAGCAGTTTATCGTGGCGGGAGGGCCACGAGCAGTACTTC.

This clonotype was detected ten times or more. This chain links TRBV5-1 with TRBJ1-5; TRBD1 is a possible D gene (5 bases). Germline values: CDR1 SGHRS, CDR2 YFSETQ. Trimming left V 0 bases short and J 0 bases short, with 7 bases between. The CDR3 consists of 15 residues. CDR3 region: CASSLDGTSNQPQHF. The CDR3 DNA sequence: TGCGCCAGCAGCTTGGATGGGACTAGCAATCAGCCCCAGCATTTT.